This TCR beta chain was retrieved from a study of chemoradiotherapy in HPV16-positive cancers. Overall study findings and caveats: HPV-responsive T-cell expansion during chemoradiotherapy was linked to improved recurrence-free survival in HPV16-positive patients. The functional HPV-specific definition rests on just a couple of HPV16-positive patients. Non-HPV-specific T cells did not expand in tumors during treatment, whereas candidate HPV-specific clones and E7-related motifs did.

About this clone: Its target is unknown.

Generated by immunoSEQ multiplex PCR, the TCRdb table keeps only in-frame clones and is missing some. The sample has 17,000 or so clones, approximately 89% seen once. The CDR3 consists of 13 residues. Trimming pared 2 bases from V and 8 bases from J, leaving 12 bases between. Looked up from germline, CDR1 is SNHLY and CDR2 is FYNNEI. This sequence originates from a human donor with HPV-associated anogenital cancer. The sample consisted of blood, taken from a patient who underwent chemoradiotherapy. The V and J genes are TRBV2 and TRBJ1-1, with D perhaps TRBD1 (6 bases). Here the CDR3 reads CASSEPGAREAFF. The CDR3 nucleotides are TGTGCCAGCAGTGAACCGGGGGCGCGGGAAGCTTTCTTT.